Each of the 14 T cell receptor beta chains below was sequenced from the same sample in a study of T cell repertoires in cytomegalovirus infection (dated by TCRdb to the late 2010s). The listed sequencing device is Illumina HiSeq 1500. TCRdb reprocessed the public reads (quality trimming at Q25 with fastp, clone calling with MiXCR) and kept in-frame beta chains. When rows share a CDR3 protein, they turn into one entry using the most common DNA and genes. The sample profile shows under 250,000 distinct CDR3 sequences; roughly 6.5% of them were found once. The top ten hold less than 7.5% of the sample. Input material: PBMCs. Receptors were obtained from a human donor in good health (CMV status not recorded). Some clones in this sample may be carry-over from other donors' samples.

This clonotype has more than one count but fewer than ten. The CDR3 here is CASSLGRNNSPLHF. The CDR3 DNA follows: TGTGCCAGCAGTTTGGGACGGAATAATTCACCCCTCCACTTT. J is TRBJ1-6 and V is TRBV12-3 or TRBV12-4, with a possible D match to TRBD1 (5 bases). The CDR3 is 14 residues long. Trimming removed 3 bases from V and 5 bases from J, with 8 bases in between.

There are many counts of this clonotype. CDR3 protein: CAWRIKLPGLAGSSYNEQFF. CDR3 coding DNA: TGTGCCTGGAGAATTAAATTACCGGGACTAGCGGGGAGCTCCTACAATGAGCAGTTCTTC. The rearrangement uses TRBV30 and TRBJ2-1, with 13 bases matching TRBD2. Germline V gene data show CDR1 as GTSNPN and CDR2 as SVGIG (reference sequence). V lost 3 bases and J lost 0; bases outside the gene matches: 14. CDR3 length: 20 residues.

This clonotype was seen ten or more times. In DNA, the CDR3 is TGTGCCAGCAGTGACAGGGCGACTAATCAGCCCCAGCATTTT. Translation gives CASSDRATNQPQHF. This chain links TRBV2 with TRBJ1-5; D is possibly TRBD1 (5 bases). Between the trimmed V and J ends, which lost 3 bases and 4 bases, there was a span of 10 bases. Germline CDR1 and CDR2: SNHLY and FYNNEI. The CDR3 contains 14 residues.

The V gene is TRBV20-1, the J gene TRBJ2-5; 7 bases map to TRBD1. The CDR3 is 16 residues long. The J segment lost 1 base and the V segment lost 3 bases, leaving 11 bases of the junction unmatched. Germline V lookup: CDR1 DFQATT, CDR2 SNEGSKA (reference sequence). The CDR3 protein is CSARQQDRLSQETQYF. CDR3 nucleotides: TGCAGTGCTAGGCAGCAGGACAGGCTGTCCCAAGAGACCCAGTACTTC.

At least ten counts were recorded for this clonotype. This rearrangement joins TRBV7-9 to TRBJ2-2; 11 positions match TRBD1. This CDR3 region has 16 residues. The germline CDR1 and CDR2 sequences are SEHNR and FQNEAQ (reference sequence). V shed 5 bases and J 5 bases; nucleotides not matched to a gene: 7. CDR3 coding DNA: TGTGCCAGCAGCCGCCGGACAGGGGGCGCGACCGGGGAGCTGTTTTTT. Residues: CASSRRTGGATGELFF.

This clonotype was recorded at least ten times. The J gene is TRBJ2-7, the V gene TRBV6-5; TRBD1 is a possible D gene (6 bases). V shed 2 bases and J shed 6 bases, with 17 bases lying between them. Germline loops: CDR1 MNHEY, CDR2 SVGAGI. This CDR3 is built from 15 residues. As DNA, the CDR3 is TGTGCCAGCAGTTACCGGGGAGTCGCAGGGGCCGAGCAGTACTTC. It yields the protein CASSYRGVAGAEQYF.

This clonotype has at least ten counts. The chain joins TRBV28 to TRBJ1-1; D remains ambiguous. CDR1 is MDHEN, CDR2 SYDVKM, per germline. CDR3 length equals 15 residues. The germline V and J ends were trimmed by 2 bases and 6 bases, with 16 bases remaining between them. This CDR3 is CASSLMLGGGAEAFF. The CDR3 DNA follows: TGTGCCAGCAGTTTAATGCTGGGCGGAGGCGCTGAAGCTTTCTTT. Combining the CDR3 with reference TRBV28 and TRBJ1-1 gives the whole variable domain DVKVTQSSRYLVKRTGEKVFLECVQDMDHENMFWYRQDPGLGLRLIYFSYDVKMKEKGDIPEGYSVSREKKERFSLILESASTNQTSMYLCASSLMLGGGAEAFFGQGTRLTVV.

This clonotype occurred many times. Written as DNA, the CDR3 is TGCAGCGTCGAGGGGACAGCAGTGGGTTTCGGAGAGACCCAGTACTTC. Translated: CSVEGTAVGFGETQYF. The chain recombines TRBV29-1 with TRBJ2-5; the match to TRBD1 covers 7 bases. This CDR3 is 16 amino acids long. The germline CDR1 and CDR2 sequences are SQVTM and ANQGSEA. Trimming removed 6 bases from V and 4 bases from J; junction bases left unmatched: 17.

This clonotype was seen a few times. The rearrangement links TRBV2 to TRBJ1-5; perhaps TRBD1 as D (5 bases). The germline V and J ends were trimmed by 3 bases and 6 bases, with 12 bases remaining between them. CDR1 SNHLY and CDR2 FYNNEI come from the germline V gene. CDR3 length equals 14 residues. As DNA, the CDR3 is TGTGCCAGCAGTGATGGGCCGGGGGGTCAGCCCCAGCATTTT. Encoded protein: CASSDGPGGQPQHF.

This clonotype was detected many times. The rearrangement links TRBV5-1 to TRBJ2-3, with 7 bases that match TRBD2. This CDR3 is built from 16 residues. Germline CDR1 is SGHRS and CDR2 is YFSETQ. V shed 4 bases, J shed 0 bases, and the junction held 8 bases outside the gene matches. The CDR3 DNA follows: TGCGCCAGCAGCCGACTAGCAGGTTCTAGCACAGATACGCAGTATTTT. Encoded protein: CASSRLAGSSTDTQYF.

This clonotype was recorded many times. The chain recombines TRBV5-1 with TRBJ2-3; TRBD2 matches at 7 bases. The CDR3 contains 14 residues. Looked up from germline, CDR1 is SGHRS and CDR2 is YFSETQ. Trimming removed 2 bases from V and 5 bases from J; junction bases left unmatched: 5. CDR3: CASSLSGGGDTQYF. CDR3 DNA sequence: TGCGCCAGCAGCTTATCGGGGGGTGGAGATACGCAGTATTTT.

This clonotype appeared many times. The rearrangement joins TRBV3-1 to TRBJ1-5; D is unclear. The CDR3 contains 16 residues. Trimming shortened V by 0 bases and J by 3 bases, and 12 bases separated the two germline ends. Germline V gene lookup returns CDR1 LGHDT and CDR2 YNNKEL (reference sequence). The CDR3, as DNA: TGTGCCAGCAGCCAAGATCCCCCCAGGATCAATCAGCCCCAGCATTTT. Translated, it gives CASSQDPPRINQPQHF.

The CDR3 DNA reads as TGCGCCAGCAGTCAATCCATAGCGAGCAATCAGCCCCAGCATTTT. The encoded protein is CASSQSIASNQPQHF. The chain recombines TRBV23-1 with TRBJ1-5, with no clear D. TRBV23-1 qualifies as an ORF whose function is uncertain. The V and J ends lost 0 bases and 1 base respectively, with 7 bases between them. CDR3 size: 15 residues.

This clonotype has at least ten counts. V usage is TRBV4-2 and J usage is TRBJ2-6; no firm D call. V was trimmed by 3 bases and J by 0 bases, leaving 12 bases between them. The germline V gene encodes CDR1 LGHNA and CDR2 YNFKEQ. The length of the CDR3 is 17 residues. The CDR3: CASSHPTSTSGANVLTF. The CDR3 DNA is TGTGCCAGCAGCCACCCGACCTCAACCTCTGGGGCCAACGTCCTGACTTTC.